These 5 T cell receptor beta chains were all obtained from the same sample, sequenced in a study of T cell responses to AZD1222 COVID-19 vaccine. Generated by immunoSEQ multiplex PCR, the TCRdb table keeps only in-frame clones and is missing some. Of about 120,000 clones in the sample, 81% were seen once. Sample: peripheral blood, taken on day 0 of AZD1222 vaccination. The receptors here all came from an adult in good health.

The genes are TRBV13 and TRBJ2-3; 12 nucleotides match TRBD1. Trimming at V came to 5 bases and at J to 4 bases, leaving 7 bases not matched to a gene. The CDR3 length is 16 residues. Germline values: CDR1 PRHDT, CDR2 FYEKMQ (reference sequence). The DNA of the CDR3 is TGTGCCAGCAGCCCGGGGACAGGGGGCGCCTCAGATACGCAGTATTTT. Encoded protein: CASSPGTGGASDTQYF.

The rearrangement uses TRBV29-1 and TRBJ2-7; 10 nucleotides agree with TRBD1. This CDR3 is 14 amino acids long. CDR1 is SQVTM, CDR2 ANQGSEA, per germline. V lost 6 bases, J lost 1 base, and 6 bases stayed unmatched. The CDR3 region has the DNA TGCAGCGTGTTGACAGGGGGCGGATCCTACGAGCAGTACTTC. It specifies CSVLTGGGSYEQYF.

Here the CDR3 reads CAWGGTGTYEQYF. The CDR3 DNA follows: TGTGCCTGGGGTGGTACCGGGACTTACGAGCAGTACTTC. This chain links TRBV30 with TRBJ2-7, with D tentatively TRBD2 (6 bases). V gave up 5 bases and J gave up 4 bases, with 15 bases separating them. CDR3 size: 13 residues. CDR1 and CDR2 (germline): GTSNPN, SVGIG (reference sequence).

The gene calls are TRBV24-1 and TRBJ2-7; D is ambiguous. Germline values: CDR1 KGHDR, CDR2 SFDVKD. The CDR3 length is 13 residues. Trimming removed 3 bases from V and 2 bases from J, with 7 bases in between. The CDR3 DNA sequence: TGTGCCACCAGTGATGCTGCAACCTACGAGCAGTACTTC. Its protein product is CATSDAATYEQYF.

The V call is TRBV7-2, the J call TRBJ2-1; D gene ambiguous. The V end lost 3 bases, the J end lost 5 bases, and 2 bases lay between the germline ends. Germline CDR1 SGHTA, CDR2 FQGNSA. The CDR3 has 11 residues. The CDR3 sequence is CASSLHNEQFF. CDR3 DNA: TGTGCCAGCAGCTTGCACAATGAGCAGTTCTTC.